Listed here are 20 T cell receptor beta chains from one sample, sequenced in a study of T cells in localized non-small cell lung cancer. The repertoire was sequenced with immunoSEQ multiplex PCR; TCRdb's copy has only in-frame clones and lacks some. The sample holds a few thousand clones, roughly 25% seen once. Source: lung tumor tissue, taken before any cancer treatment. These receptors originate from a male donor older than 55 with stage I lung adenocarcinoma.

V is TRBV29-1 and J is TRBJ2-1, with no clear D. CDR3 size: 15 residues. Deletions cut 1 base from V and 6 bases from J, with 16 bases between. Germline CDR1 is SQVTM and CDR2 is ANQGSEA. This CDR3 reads CSVEVSTLRRNEQFF. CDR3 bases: TGCAGCGTTGAAGTTAGTACCCTACGGCGCAATGAGCAGTTCTTC.

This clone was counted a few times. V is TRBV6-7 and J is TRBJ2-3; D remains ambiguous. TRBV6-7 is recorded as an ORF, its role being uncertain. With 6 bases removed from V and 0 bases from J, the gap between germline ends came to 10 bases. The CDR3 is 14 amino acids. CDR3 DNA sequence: TGTGCCAGCAGGCCCTATGGAAGCACAGATACGCAGTATTTT. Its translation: CASRPYGSTDTQYF.

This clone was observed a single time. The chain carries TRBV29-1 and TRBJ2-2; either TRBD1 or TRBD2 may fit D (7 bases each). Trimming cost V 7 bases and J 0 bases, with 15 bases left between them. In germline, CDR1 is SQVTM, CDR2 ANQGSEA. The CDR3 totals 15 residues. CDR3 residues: CSAGGQNSNTGELFF. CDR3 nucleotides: TGCAGCGCGGGGGGACAGAACTCGAACACCGGGGAGCTGTTTTTT.

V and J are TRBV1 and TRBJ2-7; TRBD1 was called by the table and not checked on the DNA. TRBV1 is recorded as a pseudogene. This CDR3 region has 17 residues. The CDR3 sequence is CASSQGLRDRGSYEQYF. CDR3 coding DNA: TGCGCCAGCAGCCAAGGGCTCCGGGACAGAGGCTCCTACGAGCAGTACTTC.

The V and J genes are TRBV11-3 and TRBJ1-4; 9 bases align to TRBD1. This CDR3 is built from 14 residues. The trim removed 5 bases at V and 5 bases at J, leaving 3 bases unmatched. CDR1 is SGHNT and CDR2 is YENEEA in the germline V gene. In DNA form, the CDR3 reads TGTGCCAGCAGCCCAGACAGGGGGAATGAAAAACTGTTTTTT. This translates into CASSPDRGNEKLFF.

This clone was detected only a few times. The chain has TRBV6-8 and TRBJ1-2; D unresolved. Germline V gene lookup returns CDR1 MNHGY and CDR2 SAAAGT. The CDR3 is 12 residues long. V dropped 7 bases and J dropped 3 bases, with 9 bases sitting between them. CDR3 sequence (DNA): TGTGCCAGCACCAACCGTTACTATGGCTACACCTTC. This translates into CASTNRYYGYTF.

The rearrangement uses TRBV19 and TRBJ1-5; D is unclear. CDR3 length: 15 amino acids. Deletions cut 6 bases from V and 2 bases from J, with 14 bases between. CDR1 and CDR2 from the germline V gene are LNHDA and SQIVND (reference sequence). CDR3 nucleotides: TGTGCCAGTAGCTTCGGTTCGAGTGGCAATCAGCCCCAGCATTTT. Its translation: CASSFGSSGNQPQHF.

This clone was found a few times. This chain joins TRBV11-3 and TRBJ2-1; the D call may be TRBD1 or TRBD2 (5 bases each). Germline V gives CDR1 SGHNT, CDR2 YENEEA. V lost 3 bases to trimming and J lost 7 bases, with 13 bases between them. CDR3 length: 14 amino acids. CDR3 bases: TGTGCCAGCAGCTTTTCAGGGAGCAGGAATGAGCAGTTCTTC. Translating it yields CASSFSGSRNEQFF.

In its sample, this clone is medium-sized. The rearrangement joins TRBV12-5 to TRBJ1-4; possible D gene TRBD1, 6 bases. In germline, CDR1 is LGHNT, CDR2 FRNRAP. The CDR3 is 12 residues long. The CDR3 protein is CASGGRNEKLFF. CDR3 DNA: TGTGCCAGCGGGGGCAGAAATGAAAAACTGTTTTTT.

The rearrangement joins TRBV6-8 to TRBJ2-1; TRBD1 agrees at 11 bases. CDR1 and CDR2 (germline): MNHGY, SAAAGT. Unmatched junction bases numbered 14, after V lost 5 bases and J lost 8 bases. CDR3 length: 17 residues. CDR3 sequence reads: CASSRGTGGSGVHEQFF. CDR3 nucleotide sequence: TGTGCCAGCAGTAGGGGGACAGGGGGTTCGGGAGTCCATGAGCAGTTCTTC.

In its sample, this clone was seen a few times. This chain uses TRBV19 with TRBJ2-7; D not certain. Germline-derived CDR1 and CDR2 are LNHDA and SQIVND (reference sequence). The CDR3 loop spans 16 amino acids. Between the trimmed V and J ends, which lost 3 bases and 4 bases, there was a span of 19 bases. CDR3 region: CASSIEVDPGLYEQYF. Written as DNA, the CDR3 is TGTGCCAGTAGTATCGAAGTAGACCCCGGGCTTTACGAGCAGTACTTC.

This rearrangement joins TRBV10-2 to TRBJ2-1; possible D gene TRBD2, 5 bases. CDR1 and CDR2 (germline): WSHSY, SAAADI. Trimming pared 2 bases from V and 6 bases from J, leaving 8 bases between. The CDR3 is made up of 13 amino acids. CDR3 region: CASSEIASNEQFF. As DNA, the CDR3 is TGCGCCAGCAGTGAGATAGCGTCCAATGAGCAGTTCTTC.

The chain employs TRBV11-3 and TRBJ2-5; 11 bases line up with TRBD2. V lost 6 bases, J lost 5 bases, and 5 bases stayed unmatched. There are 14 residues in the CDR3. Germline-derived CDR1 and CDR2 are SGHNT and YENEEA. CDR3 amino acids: CASRLAGEAETQYF. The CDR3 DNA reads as TGTGCCAGCAGACTAGCGGGAGAGGCTGAGACCCAGTACTTC.

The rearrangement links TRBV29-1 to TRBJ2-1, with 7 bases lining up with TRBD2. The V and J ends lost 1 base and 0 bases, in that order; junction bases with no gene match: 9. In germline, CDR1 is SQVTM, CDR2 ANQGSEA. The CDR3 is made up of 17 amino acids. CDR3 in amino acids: CSVEGAGAPSSYNEQFF. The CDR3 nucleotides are TGCAGCGTTGAAGGGGCGGGAGCTCCGAGCTCCTACAATGAGCAGTTCTTC.

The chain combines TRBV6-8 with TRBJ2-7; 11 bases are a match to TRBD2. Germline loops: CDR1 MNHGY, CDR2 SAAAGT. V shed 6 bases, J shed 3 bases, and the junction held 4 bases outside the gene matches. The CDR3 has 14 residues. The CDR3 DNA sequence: TGTGCCAGCAGAACCGGGACTAGCGGCTACGAGCAGTACTTC. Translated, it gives CASRTGTSGYEQYF.

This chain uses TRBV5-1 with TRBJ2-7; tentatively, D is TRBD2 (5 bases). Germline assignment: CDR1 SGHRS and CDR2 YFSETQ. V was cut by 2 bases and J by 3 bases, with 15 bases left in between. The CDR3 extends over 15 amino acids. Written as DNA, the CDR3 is TGCGCCAGCAGCTTTGAGGGTGCCCTAAGCTACGAGCAGTACTTC. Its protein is CASSFEGALSYEQYF.

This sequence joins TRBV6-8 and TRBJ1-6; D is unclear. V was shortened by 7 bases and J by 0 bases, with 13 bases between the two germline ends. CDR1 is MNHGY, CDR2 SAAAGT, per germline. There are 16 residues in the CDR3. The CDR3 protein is CASTDPPSSYNSPLHF. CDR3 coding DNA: TGTGCCAGCACAGACCCACCGAGCTCCTATAATTCACCCCTCCACTTT.

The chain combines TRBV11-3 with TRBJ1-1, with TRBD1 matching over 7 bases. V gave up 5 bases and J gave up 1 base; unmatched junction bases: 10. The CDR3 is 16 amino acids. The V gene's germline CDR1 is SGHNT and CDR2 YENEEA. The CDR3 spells CASSPTGVETNTEAFF. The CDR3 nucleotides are TGTGCCAGCAGCCCAACAGGGGTTGAAACGAACACTGAAGCTTTCTTT.

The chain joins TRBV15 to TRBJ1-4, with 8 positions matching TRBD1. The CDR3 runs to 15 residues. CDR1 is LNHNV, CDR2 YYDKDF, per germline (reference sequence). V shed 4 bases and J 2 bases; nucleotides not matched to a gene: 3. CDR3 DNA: TGTGCCACCAGCAAGCAGGGGGCGACTAATGAAAAACTGTTTTTT. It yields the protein CATSKQGATNEKLFF. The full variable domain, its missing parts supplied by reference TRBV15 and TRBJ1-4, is DAMVIQNPRYQVTQFGKPVTLSCSQTLNHNVMYWYQQKSSQAPKLLFHYYDKDFNNEADTPDNFQSRRPNTSFCFLDIRSPGLGDTAMYLCATSKQGATNEKLFFGSGTQLSVL.

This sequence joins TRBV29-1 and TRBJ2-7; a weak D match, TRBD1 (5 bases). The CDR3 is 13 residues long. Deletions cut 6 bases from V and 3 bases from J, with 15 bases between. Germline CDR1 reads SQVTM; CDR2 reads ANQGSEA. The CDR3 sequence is CSVRIPGNYEQYF. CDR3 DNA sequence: TGCAGCGTCCGAATCCCAGGGAACTACGAGCAGTACTTC.